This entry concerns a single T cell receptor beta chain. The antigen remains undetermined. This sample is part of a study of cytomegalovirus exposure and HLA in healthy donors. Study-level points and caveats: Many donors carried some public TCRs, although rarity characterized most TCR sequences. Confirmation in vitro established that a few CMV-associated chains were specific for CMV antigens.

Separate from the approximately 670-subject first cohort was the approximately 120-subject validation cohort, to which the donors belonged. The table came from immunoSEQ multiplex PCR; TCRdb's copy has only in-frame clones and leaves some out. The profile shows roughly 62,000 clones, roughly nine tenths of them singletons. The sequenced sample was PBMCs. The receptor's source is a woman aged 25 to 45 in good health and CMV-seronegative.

This CDR3 reads CSVAGTGKYFNSGNTIYF. In DNA form, the CDR3 reads TGCAGCGTGGCCGGGACAGGAAAATACTTCAACTCTGGAAACACCATATATTTT. The chain carries TRBV29-1 and TRBJ1-3; TRBD1 matches 8 bases. The CDR3 is made up of 18 amino acids. V was clipped by 6 bases and J by 0 bases; unmatched bases: 16. In germline, CDR1 is SQVTM, CDR2 ANQGSEA.